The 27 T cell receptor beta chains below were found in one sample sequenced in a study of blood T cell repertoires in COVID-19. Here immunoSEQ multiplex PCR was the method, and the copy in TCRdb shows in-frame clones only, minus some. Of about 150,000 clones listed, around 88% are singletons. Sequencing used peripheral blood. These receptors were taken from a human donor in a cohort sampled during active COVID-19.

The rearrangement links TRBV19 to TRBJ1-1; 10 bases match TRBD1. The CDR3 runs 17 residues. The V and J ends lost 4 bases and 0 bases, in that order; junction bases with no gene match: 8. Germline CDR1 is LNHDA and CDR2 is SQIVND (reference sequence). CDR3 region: CASSRDRGGLMNTEAFF. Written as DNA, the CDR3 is TGTGCCAGTAGTAGGGACAGGGGAGGGTTGATGAACACTGAAGCTTTCTTT.

In DNA, the CDR3 is TGTGCCAGCAGCTCTCCGGGACAGGGGTCCTACGAGCAGTACTTC. Protein: CASSSPGQGSYEQYF. V usage is TRBV27 and J usage is TRBJ2-7; 10 positions match TRBD1. Germline CDR1 reads MNHEY; CDR2 reads SMNVEV (reference sequence). Trimming took 6 bases from V and 1 from J; bases not matched to a gene: 6. This CDR3 region has 15 residues.

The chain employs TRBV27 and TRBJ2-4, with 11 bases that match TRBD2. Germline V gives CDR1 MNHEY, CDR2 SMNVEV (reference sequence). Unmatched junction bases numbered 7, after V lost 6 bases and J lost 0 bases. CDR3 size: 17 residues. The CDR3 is CASRATSGMLAKNIQYF. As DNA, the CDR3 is TGTGCCAGCAGGGCGACTAGCGGGATGCTAGCCAAAAACATTCAGTACTTC.

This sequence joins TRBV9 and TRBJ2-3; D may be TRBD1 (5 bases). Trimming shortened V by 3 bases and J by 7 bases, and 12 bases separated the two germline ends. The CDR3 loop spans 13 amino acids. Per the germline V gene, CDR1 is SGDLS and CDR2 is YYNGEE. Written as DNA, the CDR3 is TGTGCCAGCAGCGGCCCACAGGCGTATACGCAGTATTTT. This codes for CASSGPQAYTQYF.

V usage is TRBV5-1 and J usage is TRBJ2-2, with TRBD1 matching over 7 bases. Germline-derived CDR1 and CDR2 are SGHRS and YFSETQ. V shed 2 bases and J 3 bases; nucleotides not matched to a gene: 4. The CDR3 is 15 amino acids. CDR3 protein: CASSFRDRDTGELFF. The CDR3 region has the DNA TGCGCCAGCAGCTTTCGGGACAGAGACACCGGGGAGCTGTTTTTT.

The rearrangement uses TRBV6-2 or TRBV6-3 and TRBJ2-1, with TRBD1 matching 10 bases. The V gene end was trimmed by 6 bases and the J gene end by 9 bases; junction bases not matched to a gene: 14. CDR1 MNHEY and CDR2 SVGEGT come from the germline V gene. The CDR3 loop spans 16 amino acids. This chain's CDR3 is CASSDGAGTGVSEQFF. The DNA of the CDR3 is TGTGCCAGCAGCGACGGGGCCGGGACAGGGGTTAGTGAGCAGTTCTTC.

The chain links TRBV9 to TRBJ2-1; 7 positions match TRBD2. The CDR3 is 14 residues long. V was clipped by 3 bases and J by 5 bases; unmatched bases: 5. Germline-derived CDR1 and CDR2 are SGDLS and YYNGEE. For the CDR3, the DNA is TGTGCCAGCAGCGATAGCGGGCGGGACAATGAGCAGTTCTTC. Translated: CASSDSGRDNEQFF.

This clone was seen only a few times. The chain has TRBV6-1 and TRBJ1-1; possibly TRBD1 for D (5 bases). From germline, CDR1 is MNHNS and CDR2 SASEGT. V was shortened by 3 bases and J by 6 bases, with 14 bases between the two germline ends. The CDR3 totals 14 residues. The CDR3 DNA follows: TGTGCCAGCAGTGACGCTGTGGGGGAGGCTGAAGCTTTCTTT. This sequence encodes CASSDAVGEAEAFF.

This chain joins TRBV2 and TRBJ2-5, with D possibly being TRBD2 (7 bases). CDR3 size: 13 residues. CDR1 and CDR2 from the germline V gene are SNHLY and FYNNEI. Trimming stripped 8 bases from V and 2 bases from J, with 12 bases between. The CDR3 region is CASLGGLQETQYF. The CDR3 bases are TGTGCCAGCCTGGGGGGGCTACAAGAGACCCAGTACTTC.

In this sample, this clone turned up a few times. DNA of the CDR3: TGTGCCTGGGCGGGGGGGCGCAGCTATGGCTACACCTTC. Its protein is CAWAGGRSYGYTF. This rearrangement joins TRBV30 to TRBJ1-2; maybe TRBD1 (6 bases). The CDR3 totals 13 residues. Per the germline V gene, CDR1 is GTSNPN and CDR2 is SVGIG (reference sequence). V was clipped by 5 bases and J by 4 bases, with 14 bases between them.

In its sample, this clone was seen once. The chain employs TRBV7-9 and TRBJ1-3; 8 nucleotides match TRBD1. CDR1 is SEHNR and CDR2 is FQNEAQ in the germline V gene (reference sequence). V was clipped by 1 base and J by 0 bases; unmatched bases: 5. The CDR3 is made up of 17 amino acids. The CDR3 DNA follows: TGTGCCAGCAGCTTAGGGGGGACAGGCCGCTCTGGAAACACCATATATTTT. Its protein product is CASSLGGTGRSGNTIYF.

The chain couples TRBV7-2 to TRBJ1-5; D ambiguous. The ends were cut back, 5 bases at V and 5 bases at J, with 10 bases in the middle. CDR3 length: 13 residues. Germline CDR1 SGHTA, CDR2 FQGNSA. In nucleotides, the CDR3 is TGTGCCAGCAGCGCAGAACCTTATCAGCCCCAGCATTTT. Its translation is CASSAEPYQPQHF.

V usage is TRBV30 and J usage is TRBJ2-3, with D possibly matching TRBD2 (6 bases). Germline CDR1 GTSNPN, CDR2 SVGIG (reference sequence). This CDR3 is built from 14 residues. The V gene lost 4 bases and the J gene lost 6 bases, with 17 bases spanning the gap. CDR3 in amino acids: CAWNFRDLRDTQYF. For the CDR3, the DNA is TGTGCCTGGAATTTTAGGGACTTGAGGGATACGCAGTATTTT. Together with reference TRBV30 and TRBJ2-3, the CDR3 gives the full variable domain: SQTIHQWPATLVQPVGSPLSLECTVEGTSNPNLYWYRQAAGRGLQLLFYSVGIGQISSEVPQNLSASRPQDRQFILSSKKLLLSDSGFYLCAWNFRDLRDTQYFGPGTRLTVL.

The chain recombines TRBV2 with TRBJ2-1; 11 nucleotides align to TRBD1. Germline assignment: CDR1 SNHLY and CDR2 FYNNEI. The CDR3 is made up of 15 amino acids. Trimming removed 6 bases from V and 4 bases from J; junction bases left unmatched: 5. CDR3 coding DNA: TGTGCCAGCAGCGCCGGGACAGGGGGGTACAATGAGCAGTTCTTC. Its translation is CASSAGTGGYNEQFF.

The CDR3, as DNA: TGTGCCAGCAGCTTGGCACAGGGCCGGAACACTGAAGCTTTCTTT. This translates into CASSLAQGRNTEAFF. The chain links TRBV11-3 to TRBJ1-1; perhaps TRBD1 as D (6 bases). The V and J ends lost 3 bases and 1 base respectively, with 12 bases between them. The germline gives CDR1 SGHNT, CDR2 YENEEA. The length of the CDR3 is 15 residues.

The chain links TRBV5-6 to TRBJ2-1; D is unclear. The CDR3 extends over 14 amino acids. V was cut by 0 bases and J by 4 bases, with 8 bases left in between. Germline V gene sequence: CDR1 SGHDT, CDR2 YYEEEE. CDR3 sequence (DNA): TGTGCCAGCAGCTTGGACGTAGTTTACAATGAGCAGTTCTTC. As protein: CASSLDVVYNEQFF.

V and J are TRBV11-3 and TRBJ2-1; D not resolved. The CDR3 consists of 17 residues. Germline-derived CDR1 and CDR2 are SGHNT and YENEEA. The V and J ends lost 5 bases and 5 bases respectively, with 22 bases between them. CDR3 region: CASSHGGWSSANNEQFF. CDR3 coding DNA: TGTGCCAGCAGCCACGGTGGGTGGAGCTCGGCCAACAATGAGCAGTTCTTC. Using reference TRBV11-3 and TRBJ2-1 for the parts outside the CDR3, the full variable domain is EAGVVQSPRYKIIEKKQPVAFWCNPISGHNTLYWYLQNLGQGPELLIRYENEEAVDDSQLPKDRFSAERLKGVDSTLKIQPAELGDSAVYLCASSHGGWSSANNEQFFGPGTRLTVL.

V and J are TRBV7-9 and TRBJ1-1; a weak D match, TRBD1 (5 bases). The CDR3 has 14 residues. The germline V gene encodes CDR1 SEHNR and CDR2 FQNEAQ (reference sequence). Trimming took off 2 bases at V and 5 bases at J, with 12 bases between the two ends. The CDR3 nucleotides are TGTGCCAGCAGCTTATATGCGGGGCGGACTGAAGCTTTCTTT. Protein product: CASSLYAGRTEAFF.

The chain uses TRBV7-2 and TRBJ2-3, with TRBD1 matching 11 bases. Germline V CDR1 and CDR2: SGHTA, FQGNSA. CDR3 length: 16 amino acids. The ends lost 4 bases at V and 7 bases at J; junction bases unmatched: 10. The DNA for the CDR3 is TGTGCCAGCAGCTATTCCCCCGGGACAGGGGGAAATACGCAGTATTTT. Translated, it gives CASSYSPGTGGNTQYF.

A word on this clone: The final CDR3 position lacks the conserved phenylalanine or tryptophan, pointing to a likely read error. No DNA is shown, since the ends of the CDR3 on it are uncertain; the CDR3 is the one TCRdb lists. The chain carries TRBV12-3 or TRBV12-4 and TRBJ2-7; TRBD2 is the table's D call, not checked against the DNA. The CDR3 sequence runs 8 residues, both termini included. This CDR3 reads CASRGAGT.

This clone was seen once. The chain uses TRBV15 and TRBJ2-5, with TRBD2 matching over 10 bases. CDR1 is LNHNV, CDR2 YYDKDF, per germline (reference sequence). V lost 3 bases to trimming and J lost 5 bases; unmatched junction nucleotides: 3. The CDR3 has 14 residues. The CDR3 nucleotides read TGTGCCACCAGCAGGGGACTAGCGACGGAGACCCAGTACTTC. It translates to CATSRGLATETQYF.

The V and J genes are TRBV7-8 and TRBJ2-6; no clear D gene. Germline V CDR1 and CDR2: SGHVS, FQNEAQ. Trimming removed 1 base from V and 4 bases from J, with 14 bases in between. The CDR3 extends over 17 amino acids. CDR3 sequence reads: CASSLEARIDGANVLTF. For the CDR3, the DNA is TGTGCCAGCAGCTTAGAGGCCAGGATAGACGGGGCCAACGTCCTGACTTTC.

DNA for the CDR3: TGTGCCAGTAGTATTACTAACGTCCAGTATGGCTACACCTTC. Translating it yields CASSITNVQYGYTF. The chain carries TRBV19 and TRBJ1-2; D gene uncertain. Trimming cost V 3 bases and J 5 bases, with 13 bases left between them. The CDR3 consists of 14 residues. Germline CDR1 LNHDA, CDR2 SQIVND (reference sequence).

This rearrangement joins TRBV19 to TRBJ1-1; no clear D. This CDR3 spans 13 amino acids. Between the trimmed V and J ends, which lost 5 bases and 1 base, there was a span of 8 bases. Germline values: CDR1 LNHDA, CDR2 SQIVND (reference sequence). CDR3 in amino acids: CASSRQENTEAFF. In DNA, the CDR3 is TGTGCCAGTAGTCGGCAGGAGAACACTGAAGCTTTCTTT.

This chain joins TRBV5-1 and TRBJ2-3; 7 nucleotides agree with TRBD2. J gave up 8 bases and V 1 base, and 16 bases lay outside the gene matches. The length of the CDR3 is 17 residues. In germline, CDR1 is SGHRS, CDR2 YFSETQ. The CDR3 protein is CASSLSGGEPPMGTQYF. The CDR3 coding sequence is TGCGCCAGCAGCTTGTCTGGGGGGGAACCCCCAATGGGTACGCAGTATTTT.

CDR3 sequence (DNA): TGTGCCAGCAGCGCAGAGGGCATCGTTTCTGGGGATACGCAGTATTTT. It encodes CASSAEGIVSGDTQYF. V is TRBV9 and J is TRBJ2-3; possibly TRBD2 for D (5 bases). Germline CDR1 reads SGDLS; CDR2 reads YYNGEE. V was shortened by 3 bases and J by 6 bases, with 20 bases between the two germline ends. CDR3 length: 16 residues.

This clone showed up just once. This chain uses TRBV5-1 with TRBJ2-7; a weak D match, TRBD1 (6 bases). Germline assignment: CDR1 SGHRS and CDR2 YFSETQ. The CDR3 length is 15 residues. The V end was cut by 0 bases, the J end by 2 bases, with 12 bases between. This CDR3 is CASSLAGRGPYEQYF. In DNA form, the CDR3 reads TGCGCCAGCAGCTTGGCCGGCAGGGGCCCCTACGAGCAGTACTTC.